This TCR beta chain was identified during a study of prognosis after radiotherapy for stage I lung cancer. The overall study: Four to six patients had oligometastatic NSCLC after their primary tumor was surgically resected, and fourteen patients had newly diagnosed primary stage I lung tumors.

From genomic DNA, two-round multiplex PCR was used to amplify TCR beta CDR3. Primers (each specific to one TRBV or TRBJ gene) were used in first-round PCR. TCRdb itself ran the multiplex PCR reads through MiXCR, one entry per CDR3 protein. Altogether roughly 20,000 distinct CDR3 sequences are present, roughly 41% being singletons, with the ten largest covering 30% to 35%. Worth noting for this clonotype: Its antigen is still unknown. A much more abundant neighbour one base away suggests this may be a read error.

General study results and limits: After stereotactic body radiation therapy, patients with later distant metastases showed lower Shannon entropy.

Germline-derived CDR1 and CDR2 are DFQATT and SNEGSKA (reference sequence). This CDR3 region has 15 residues. The clonotype comes from a donor over 45 with non-small cell lung cancer. V and J are TRBV20-1 and TRBJ2-5, with D possibly being TRBD2 (5 bases). This specimen consisted of PBMCs, obtained before or after stereotactic body radiation therapy (not recorded which). CDR3 residues: CSARDQHRGQEAQYF. In DNA form, the CDR3 reads TGCAGTGCTAGAGATCAACACCGGGGTCAAGAGGCCCAGTACTTC.